The rows below give T cell receptor beta chains drawn from one sample of a study of early T cells in non-severe SARS-CoV-2 infection. TCRdb reprocessed the 5' RACE reads via MiXCR and lists one record per CDR3 protein. The sample contains approximately 65,000 distinct CDR3 sequences, roughly 13% of which appear only once. Sequencing input: whole blood. The origin of the receptors is an adult who was a healthcare worker with PCR-confirmed SARS-CoV-2 infection or an uninfected control (not recorded which). Each CDR3 is given with its conserved first and last residue. The order of the fields is D gene, J gene, V gene, clone size, CDR3 DNA, CDR3 protein. A D gene is named only where the DNA matches it firmly. Not all rows give a size; the values are once, few, many and, for expanded clones, a class.

D gene: .; J gene: TRBJ1-1; V gene: TRBV20-1; clone size: few; CDR3 DNA: TGCAGTGCTAGGGGGATCGAAGTACTGAACACTGAAGCTTTCTTT; CDR3 protein: CSARGIEVLNTEAFF
D gene: .; J gene: TRBJ1-1; V gene: TRBV20-1; clone size: few; CDR3 DNA: TGCAGTGCTGGGACTGGGGGCACTATGAACACTGAAGCTTTCTTT; CDR3 protein: CSAGTGGTMNTEAFF
D gene: .; J gene: TRBJ1-4; V gene: TRBV5-5; clone size: few; CDR3 DNA: TGTGCCAGCAGTTTGAGATTGGGATCCACTAATGAAAAACTGTTTTTT; CDR3 protein: CASSLRLGSTNEKLFF
D gene: TRBD1; J gene: TRBJ2-7; V gene: TRBV7-3; clone size: .; CDR3 DNA: TGTGCCAGCAGCTTGGGGGGACAGGATTACTACGAGCAGTACTTC; CDR3 protein: CASSLGGQDYYEQYF
D gene: .; J gene: TRBJ1-1; V gene: TRBV12-3/TRBV12-4; clone size: few; CDR3 DNA: TGTGCCAGCAGCTACCAAATTCAGGGAAACACTGAAGCTTTCTTT; CDR3 protein: CASSYQIQGNTEAFF
D gene: .; J gene: TRBJ1-1; V gene: TRBV30; clone size: .; CDR3 DNA: TGTGCCTGGACCCAAGCTTTGGGATGGGGTAAGAACACTGAAGCTTTCTTT; CDR3 protein: CAWTQALGWGKNTEAFF
D gene: .; J gene: TRBJ1-2; V gene: TRBV19; clone size: .; CDR3 DNA: TGTGCCAGTAGTATGTCCTCTTATGGCTACACCTTC; CDR3 protein: CASSMSSYGYTF
D gene: .; J gene: TRBJ2-1; V gene: TRBV7-9; clone size: many; CDR3 DNA: TGTGCCAGCAGCGCCGGGACCTCGGGGGAGCAGTTCTTC; CDR3 protein: CASSAGTSGEQFF
D gene: .; J gene: TRBJ2-1; V gene: TRBV5-4; clone size: few; CDR3 DNA: TGTGCCAGCAGCTACCTCCCCTTCAGGGGCACTTACAATGAGCAGTTCTTC; CDR3 protein: CASSYLPFRGTYNEQFF
D gene: TRBD2; J gene: TRBJ2-5; V gene: TRBV4-3; clone size: few; CDR3 DNA: TGCGCCAGCAGCCAAGATAGCGGGGGTCAAGAGACCCAGTACTTC; CDR3 protein: CASSQDSGGQETQYF
D gene: .; J gene: TRBJ1-2; V gene: TRBV7-9; clone size: few; CDR3 DNA: TGTGCCAGCAGCCCCCATGAAGGCTACACCTTC; CDR3 protein: CASSPHEGYTF
D gene: .; J gene: TRBJ1-1; V gene: TRBV20-1; clone size: .; CDR3 DNA: TGCAGTGCTAAGTTACCAGGTCAGAACACTGAAGCTTTCTTT; CDR3 protein: CSAKLPGQNTEAFF
D gene: TRBD1; J gene: TRBJ1-5; V gene: TRBV20-1; clone size: many; CDR3 DNA: TGCAGTGCCAAACTTTCGGACAGGGGAAGTCAGCCCCAGCATTTT; CDR3 protein: CSAKLSDRGSQPQHF
D gene: .; J gene: TRBJ1-6; V gene: TRBV10-2; clone size: .; CDR3 DNA: TGCGCCAGCAGTGAGAGACAAGATTCACCCCTCCACTTT; CDR3 protein: CASSERQDSPLHF
D gene: .; J gene: TRBJ2-7; V gene: TRBV29-1; clone size: .; CDR3 DNA: TGCAGCGTTGCCGGGACGCCGTCGGGCGAGCAGTACTTC; CDR3 protein: CSVAGTPSGEQYF
D gene: .; J gene: TRBJ1-3; V gene: TRBV6-5; clone size: few; CDR3 DNA: TGTGCCAGCAGCAGGGGACAAACCTCTGGAAACACCATATATTTT; CDR3 protein: CASSRGQTSGNTIYF
D gene: .; J gene: TRBJ2-7; V gene: TRBV7-9; clone size: .; CDR3 DNA: TGTGCCAGCTCCGGGACAATCACCTACGAGCAGTACTTC; CDR3 protein: CASSGTITYEQYF
D gene: TRBD2; J gene: TRBJ2-6; V gene: TRBV7-2; clone size: few; CDR3 DNA: TGTGCCAGCAGCTTAGCGGGGACTAGTCTAATTGGGGCCAACGTCCTGACTTTC; CDR3 protein: CASSLAGTSLIGANVLTF
D gene: .; J gene: TRBJ2-7; V gene: TRBV11-1; clone size: many; CDR3 DNA: TGTGCCAGCAGCTTAAGATTTGGTCCGAGCTCCTACGAGCAGTACTTC; CDR3 protein: CASSLRFGPSSYEQYF
D gene: TRBD1; J gene: TRBJ2-2; V gene: TRBV27; clone size: .; CDR3 DNA: TGTGCCAGCAGTTTCGGGACAGGGCGTCCCGGGGAGCTGTTTTTT; CDR3 protein: CASSFGTGRPGELFF
D gene: .; J gene: TRBJ2-1; V gene: TRBV7-6; clone size: .; CDR3 DNA: TGTGCCAGCAGCCCTATACCCATCTCCTACAATGAGCAGTTCTTC; CDR3 protein: CASSPIPISYNEQFF
D gene: TRBD1; J gene: TRBJ2-3; V gene: TRBV19; clone size: .; CDR3 DNA: TGTGCCAGTAGTATAGCCCCGGGACAGGGCACAGATACGCAGTATTTT; CDR3 protein: CASSIAPGQGTDTQYF
D gene: TRBD2; J gene: TRBJ2-1; V gene: TRBV28; clone size: .; CDR3 DNA: TGTGCCAGCAGTTCTAGCGGCCACCTGCTCCGGGAGCAGTTCTTC; CDR3 protein: CASSSSGHLLREQFF
D gene: TRBD1; J gene: TRBJ2-5; V gene: TRBV13; clone size: .; CDR3 DNA: TGTGCCAGCAGCCTGAACAGGGGGCGAGAGACCCAGTACTTC; CDR3 protein: CASSLNRGRETQYF
D gene: .; J gene: TRBJ1-1; V gene: TRBV7-9; clone size: many; CDR3 DNA: TGTGCCAGCAGCTACCCCGGCCAGGACTCTGAAGCTTTCTTT; CDR3 protein: CASSYPGQDSEAFF
D gene: .; J gene: TRBJ1-2; V gene: TRBV7-9; clone size: many; CDR3 DNA: TGTGCCAGCAGCTTAGGGACACTCGACTATGGCTACACCTTC; CDR3 protein: CASSLGTLDYGYTF
D gene: .; J gene: TRBJ1-5; V gene: TRBV12-3/TRBV12-4; clone size: many; CDR3 DNA: TGTGCCAGCAGTTCCGGGCAGCATCAGCCCCAGCATTTT; CDR3 protein: CASSSGQHQPQHF
D gene: .; J gene: TRBJ1-6; V gene: TRBV3-1; clone size: few; CDR3 DNA: TGTGCCAGCAGCCACCAGTCAGGGGCGGGGGCGGCCCTCCACTTT; CDR3 protein: CASSHQSGAGAALHF
D gene: .; J gene: TRBJ1-4; V gene: TRBV20-1; clone size: few; CDR3 DNA: TGCAGTGCTAGAGAAAAGGCAGGGCGTCCTGAAAAACTGTTTTTT; CDR3 protein: CSAREKAGRPEKLFF
D gene: TRBD2; J gene: TRBJ2-2; V gene: TRBV5-1; clone size: .; CDR3 DNA: TGCGCCAGCAGCTTGGTGGCTAGCGGGGGTCTAACCGGGGAGCTGTTTTTT; CDR3 protein: CASSLVASGGLTGELFF
D gene: .; J gene: TRBJ2-1; V gene: TRBV5-1; clone size: .; CDR3 DNA: TGCGCCAGCAGCTTGCAAGGGGGAGTAGGTTACAATGAGCAGTTCTTC; CDR3 protein: CASSLQGGVGYNEQFF
D gene: .; J gene: TRBJ2-3; V gene: TRBV7-2; clone size: many; CDR3 DNA: TGTGCCAGCAGCCCCAGCTTTACGCAGTATTTT; CDR3 protein: CASSPSFTQYF
D gene: .; J gene: TRBJ2-3; V gene: TRBV20-1; clone size: .; CDR3 DNA: TGCAGTGCTAGACGTGGGAGTGATACGCAGTATTTT; CDR3 protein: CSARRGSDTQYF
D gene: .; J gene: TRBJ2-5; V gene: TRBV15; clone size: .; CDR3 DNA: TGTGCCACCAGCAGAGATGGTGGAAGAACGGGGACCCAGTACTTC; CDR3 protein: CATSRDGGRTGTQYF
D gene: .; J gene: TRBJ2-3; V gene: TRBV9; clone size: .; CDR3 DNA: TGTGCCAGCAGCGTAGAGGGCACCTTGGACACAGATACGCAGTATTTT; CDR3 protein: CASSVEGTLDTDTQYF
D gene: .; J gene: TRBJ1-3; V gene: TRBV9; clone size: .; CDR3 DNA: TGTGCCAGCGGACAAACAGGGAGCTCTGGAAACACCATATATTTT; CDR3 protein: CASGQTGSSGNTIYF
D gene: .; J gene: TRBJ2-4; V gene: TRBV5-8; clone size: .; CDR3 DNA: TGTGCCAGCAGCTTACTTAAAAACATTCAGTACTTC; CDR3 protein: CASSLLKNIQYF
D gene: TRBD1; J gene: TRBJ1-1; V gene: TRBV20-1; clone size: few; CDR3 DNA: TGCAGTGCATGGGACAGGGCTTCGAACACTGAAGCTTTCTTT; CDR3 protein: CSAWDRASNTEAFF
D gene: .; J gene: TRBJ2-3; V gene: TRBV29-1; clone size: .; CDR3 DNA: TGCAGCGTTGGGGAGGCCGCAGATACGCAGTATTTT; CDR3 protein: CSVGEAADTQYF
D gene: .; J gene: TRBJ2-3; V gene: TRBV7-2; clone size: .; CDR3 DNA: TGTGCCAGCAGCTTGAGGTCAGATACGCAGTATTTT; CDR3 protein: CASSLRSDTQYF
D gene: TRBD1; J gene: TRBJ2-3; V gene: TRBV6-5; clone size: few; CDR3 DNA: TGTGCCAGCAGGAGGACAGGGTCAGATACGCAGTATTTT; CDR3 protein: CASRRTGSDTQYF
D gene: .; J gene: TRBJ1-2; V gene: TRBV3-1; clone size: few; CDR3 DNA: TGTGCCAGCAGCCATACAGGGACCCATTCTGGCTACACCTTC; CDR3 protein: CASSHTGTHSGYTF
D gene: .; J gene: TRBJ2-7; V gene: TRBV12-3/TRBV12-4; clone size: many; CDR3 DNA: TGTGCCAGCAGTTCCATCCTGGCCGTTCCTAGGCGTGCCTACGAGCAGTACTTC; CDR3 protein: CASSSILAVPRRAYEQYF
D gene: TRBD1; J gene: TRBJ2-2; V gene: TRBV7-8; clone size: .; CDR3 DNA: TGTGCCAGCAGCCGGAGAGCGGGACAGGGCACCGGGGAGCTGTTTTTT; CDR3 protein: CASSRRAGQGTGELFF
D gene: .; J gene: TRBJ1-5; V gene: TRBV20-1; clone size: few; CDR3 DNA: TGCAGTGCTAGTATTCAGGCAGGGATTCATCAGCCCCAGCATTTT; CDR3 protein: CSASIQAGIHQPQHF
D gene: .; J gene: TRBJ2-2; V gene: TRBV29-1; clone size: few; CDR3 DNA: TGCAGCGTTGAAGATGACGCTACCGGGGAGCTGTTTTTT; CDR3 protein: CSVEDDATGELFF
D gene: .; J gene: TRBJ2-3; V gene: TRBV27; clone size: few; CDR3 DNA: TGTGCCAGCAGTTTAAGTTCCCAGGGCACCACAGATACGCAGTATTTT; CDR3 protein: CASSLSSQGTTDTQYF
D gene: TRBD2; J gene: TRBJ2-1; V gene: TRBV2; clone size: few; CDR3 DNA: TGTGCCAGCAGTGAAGGGCTTAGTTCTAGCGGGGGCTTGGAGCAGTTCTTC; CDR3 protein: CASSEGLSSSGGLEQFF